A selection of T cell receptor beta chains follows, all from one sample in a study of graft-versus-host responses after intestinal transplantation. Method: immunoSEQ multiplex PCR; TCRdb's copy keeps in-frame clones and lacks some. Among around 9,000 clones listed, over 90% were seen once. The specimen comprised PBMCs, sampled 11 days after intestinal transplantation. The receptor source for this set is a human patient who received an intestinal transplant, so some T cells may come from the graft donor. Both conserved end residues are part of each CDR3. Each record gives: D gene, clone size, V gene, J gene, CDR3 protein, CDR3 DNA. D genes are given only for firm matches. Clone size is given for some rows only: seen once, a few or many times, or a class if the clone is expanded.

NA	NA	TRBV5-6	TRBJ1-1	CASSLAGVTLNTEAFF	TGTGCCAGCAGCTTGGCGGGGGTCACACTGAACACTGAAGCTTTCTTT
NA	NA	TRBV6-1	TRBJ2-7	CASSVDILYEQYF	TGTGCCAGCAGTGTGGACATTCTCTACGAGCAGTACTTC
NA	NA	TRBV28	TRBJ1-2	CASSLEGNYGYTF	TGTGCCAGCAGTTTGGAGGGTAACTATGGCTACACCTTC
TRBD2	NA	TRBV9	TRBJ2-5	CASSAGTGTSGGYQETQYF	TGTGCCAGCAGCGCCGGGACCGGGACTAGCGGGGGGTACCAAGAGACCCAGTACTTC
TRBD2	NA	TRBV28	TRBJ2-3	CASSLTSGTTDTQYF	TGTGCCAGCAGTTTGACTAGCGGGACCACAGATACGCAGTATTTT
TRBD2	NA	TRBV7-8	TRBJ2-5	CASSLFVVGAGGVKTQYF	TGTGCCAGCAGCTTATTCGTAGTGGGTGCGGGGGGGGTAAAGACCCAGTACTTC
TRBD1	NA	TRBV6-1	TRBJ2-2	CASSEYRQGAGELFF	TGTGCCAGCAGTGAATATAGACAGGGGGCCGGGGAGCTGTTTTTT
NA	once	TRBV6-4	TRBJ2-1	CASSSDPEAHNEQFF	TGTGCCAGCAGTTCTGACCCCGAGGCACACAATGAGCAGTTCTTC
TRBD2	NA	TRBV9	TRBJ2-1	CASSRSGGNNEQFF	TGTGCCAGCAGCCGTAGCGGGGGGAACAATGAGCAGTTCTTC
NA	NA	TRBV25-1	TRBJ2-5	CASSESGDQETQYF	TGTGCCAGCAGTGAATCAGGGGACCAAGAGACCCAGTACTTC
TRBD1	NA	TRBV9	TRBJ1-1	CASSVGRGGLTAEAFF	TGTGCCAGCAGCGTAGGAAGAGGGGGCCTTACGGCTGAAGCTTTCTTT
NA	NA	TRBV6-6	TRBJ1-6	CASSKDGEGSPLHF	TGTGCCAGCAGTAAGGACGGTGAGGGTTCACCCCTCCACTTT
TRBD1	NA	TRBV9	TRBJ2-5	CASSTGTGLQETQYF	TGTGCCAGCAGCACGGGGACAGGCCTACAAGAGACCCAGTACTTC
NA	NA	TRBV27	TRBJ2-5	CASSLNFDRQETQYF	TGTGCCAGCAGTTTAAATTTTGACAGACAAGAGACCCAGTACTTC
NA	NA	TRBV19	TRBJ2-1	CASSPLPLRTDHNEQFF	TGTGCCAGTAGTCCCTTACCCCTGAGGACTGATCACAATGAGCAGTTCTTC
TRBD1	NA	TRBV7-9	TRBJ2-5	CASSQRDSQETQYF	TGTGCCAGCAGCCAACGGGACAGCCAAGAGACCCAGTACTTC
TRBD2	NA	TRBV7-9	TRBJ2-1	CASSLSDGTRHYNEQFF	TGTGCCAGCAGCTTGAGCGACGGGACTAGGCACTACAATGAGCAGTTCTTC
TRBD2	once	TRBV27	TRBJ2-1	CASSIASGYFYNEQFF	TGTGCCAGCAGTATTGCTAGCGGGTATTTTTACAATGAGCAGTTCTTC
TRBD1	NA	TRBV19	TRBJ2-7	CASSRRDRDEQYF	TGTGCCAGTAGCCGCCGGGACAGGGACGAGCAGTACTTC
TRBD1	NA	TRBV9	TRBJ2-3	CASSPRGTGLSDTQYF	TGTGCCAGCAGCCCCAGGGGGACAGGGTTGTCAGATACGCAGTATTTT
NA	once	TRBV6-5	TRBJ1-6	CASSPLSGPESPLHF	TGTGCCAGCAGCCCCTTGTCAGGGCCAGAATCACCCCTCCACTTT
TRBD1	NA	TRBV18	TRBJ2-7	CASSPRMDREQYF	TGTGCCAGCTCACCACGGATGGACAGGGAGCAGTACTTC
TRBD2	NA	TRBV29-1	TRBJ2-3	CSPSRDSGGTSDTQYF	TGCAGCCCATCTAGGGATTCGGGGGGGACTTCAGATACGCAGTATTTT
TRBD1	NA	TRBV19	TRBJ1-5	CASRDSKYSNQPQHF	TGTGCCAGCCGGGACAGCAAGTATAGCAATCAGCCCCAGCATTTT